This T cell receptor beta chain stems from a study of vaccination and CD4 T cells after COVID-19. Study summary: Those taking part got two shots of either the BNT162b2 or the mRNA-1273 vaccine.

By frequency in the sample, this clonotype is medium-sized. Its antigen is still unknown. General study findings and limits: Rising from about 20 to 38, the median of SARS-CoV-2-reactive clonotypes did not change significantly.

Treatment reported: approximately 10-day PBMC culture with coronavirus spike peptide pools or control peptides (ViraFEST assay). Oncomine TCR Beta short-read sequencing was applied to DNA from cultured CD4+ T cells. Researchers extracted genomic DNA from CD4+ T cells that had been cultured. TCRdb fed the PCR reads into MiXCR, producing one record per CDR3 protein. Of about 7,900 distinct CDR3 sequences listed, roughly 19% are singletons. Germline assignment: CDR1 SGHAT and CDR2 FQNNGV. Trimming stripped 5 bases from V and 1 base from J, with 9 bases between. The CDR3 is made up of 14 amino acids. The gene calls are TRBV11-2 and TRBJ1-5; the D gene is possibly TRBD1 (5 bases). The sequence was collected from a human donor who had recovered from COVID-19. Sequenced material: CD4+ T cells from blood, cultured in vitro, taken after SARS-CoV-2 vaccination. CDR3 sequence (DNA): TGTGCCAGCAGCCAAGGACACAGCAATCAGCCCCAGCATTTT. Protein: CASSQGHSNQPQHF.